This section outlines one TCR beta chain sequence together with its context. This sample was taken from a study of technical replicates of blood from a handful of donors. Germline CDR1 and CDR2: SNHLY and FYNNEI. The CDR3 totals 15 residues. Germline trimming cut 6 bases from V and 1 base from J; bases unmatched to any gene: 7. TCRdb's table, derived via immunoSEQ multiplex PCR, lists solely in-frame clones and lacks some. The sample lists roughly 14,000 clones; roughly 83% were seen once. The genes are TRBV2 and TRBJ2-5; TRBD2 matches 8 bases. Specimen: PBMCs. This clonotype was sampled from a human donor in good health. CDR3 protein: CASREREPVQETQYF. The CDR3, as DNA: TGTGCCAGCAGGGAGCGGGAGCCCGTCCAAGAGACCCAGTACTTC. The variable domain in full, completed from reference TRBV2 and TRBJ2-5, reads EPEVTQTPSHQVTQMGQEVILRCVPISNHLYFYWYRQILGQKVEFLVSFYNNEISEKSEIFDDQFSVERPDGSNFTLKIRSTKLEDSAMYFCASREREPVQETQYFGPGTRLLVL.